The 18 T cell receptor beta chains below all came from one sample that was sequenced in a study of blood T cell repertoires in COVID-19. Method: immunoSEQ multiplex PCR; TCRdb's copy keeps in-frame clones and lacks some. Among over 50,000 clones, 86% were seen once, and the ten largest hold 10% to 15%. Sequencing was carried out using peripheral blood. These receptors were collected from a man in his sixties or seventies with active COVID-19.

This sequence joins TRBV28 and TRBJ1-2; 10 bases map to TRBD1. This CDR3 spans 14 amino acids. Germline CDR1 is MDHEN and CDR2 is SYDVKM. Unmatched junction bases numbered 11, after V lost 6 bases and J lost 10 bases. CDR3 protein: CASSPQPGTGAYTF. As DNA, the CDR3 is TGTGCCAGCAGCCCCCAACCCGGGACAGGGGCCTACACCTTC.

This chain connects TRBV9 to TRBJ2-5; 7 nucleotides agree with TRBD2. J gave up 2 bases and V 6 bases, and 10 bases lay outside the gene matches. Germline-derived CDR1 and CDR2 are SGDLS and YYNGEE. This CDR3 is built from 15 residues. The CDR3 coding sequence is TGTGCCAGCACAACTGGACTAGACCAACAAGAGACCCAGTACTTC. This translates into CASTTGLDQQETQYF.

This rearrangement joins TRBV3-1 (or the pseudogene TRBV3-2) to TRBJ1-4; no firm D call. The germline V gene encodes CDR1 LGHDT and CDR2 YNNKEL (reference sequence). This CDR3 comprises 12 residues. Between the trimmed V and J ends, which lost 3 bases and 11 bases, there was a span of 10 bases. The CDR3: CASSQDFGKLFF. The CDR3 DNA sequence: TGTGCCAGCAGCCAGGACTTTGGGAAACTGTTTTTT.

V and J are TRBV5-1 and TRBJ2-2; 7 nucleotides match TRBD1. The CDR3 covers 14 residues. Germline-derived CDR1 and CDR2 are SGHRS and YFSETQ. Losses at the gene ends were 4 bases for V and 1 base for J; bases not matched to a gene: 1. In DNA form, the CDR3 reads TGCGCCAGCAGCAGGGACAGGAACACCGGGGAGCTGTTTTTT. Translation gives CASSRDRNTGELFF.

V gene TRBV19 combines with J gene TRBJ1-2; 9 positions match TRBD1. This CDR3 region has 15 residues. Germline V CDR1 and CDR2: LNHDA, SQIVND (reference sequence). The J segment lost 0 bases and the V segment lost 7 bases, leaving 6 bases of the junction unmatched. The CDR3 bases are TGTGCCAGTACCTCGGGGACAGGGACTAACTATGGCTACACCTTC. It yields the protein CASTSGTGTNYGYTF.

The chain uses TRBV10-3 and TRBJ2-7; TRBD1 matches at 9 bases. The trim removed 10 bases at V and 1 base at J, leaving 11 bases unmatched. The CDR3 has 15 residues. From germline, CDR1 is ENHRY and CDR2 SYGVKD. CDR3 loop: CATRDRDRDSYEQYF. The CDR3 DNA reads as TGTGCCACCAGGGACCGGGACAGGGATTCCTACGAGCAGTACTTC.

CDR3 DNA: TGCAGCGTTAGCGGGGGCCAGAAGTACACCGGGGAGCTGTTTTTT. Its translation is CSVSGGQKYTGELFF. The chain combines TRBV29-1 with TRBJ2-2, with 8 bases aligning to TRBD2. The length of the CDR3 is 15 residues. J lost 3 bases, V lost 5 bases, and 8 bases had no gene match. CDR1 SQVTM and CDR2 ANQGSEA come from the germline V gene.

This chain joins TRBV2 and TRBJ2-6; 8 positions match TRBD1. The CDR3 spans 17 residues. Germline V gene data show CDR1 as SNHLY and CDR2 as FYNNEI. V lost 10 bases and J lost 0; bases outside the gene matches: 11. The chain's CDR3 is CATKHGQGYSGANVLTF. CDR3 coding DNA: TGTGCCACCAAACACGGACAGGGATACTCTGGGGCCAACGTCCTGACTTTC.

V is TRBV9 and J is TRBJ2-1, with 10 bases fitting TRBD2. Germline V gives CDR1 SGDLS, CDR2 YYNGEE. With 3 bases clipped from V and 9 bases from J, the junction kept 9 bases outside the gene matches. This CDR3 comprises 15 residues. The DNA of the CDR3 is TGTGCCAGCAGCGGGAGCGGGGGGGCTCCTTTTGAGCAGTTCTTC. Translating gives CASSGSGGAPFEQFF.

The chain recombines TRBV7-9 with TRBJ2-1; TRBD2 agrees at 10 bases. CDR1 SEHNR and CDR2 FQNEAQ come from the germline V gene (reference sequence). Losses at the gene ends were 5 bases for V and 12 bases for J; bases not matched to a gene: 16. CDR3 length: 16 residues. The CDR3 here is CASSPRTSGLSFGQFF. DNA of the CDR3: TGTGCCAGCAGCCCCCGGACTAGCGGACTAAGCTTTGGGCAGTTCTTC.

The V call is TRBV3-1 (or the pseudogene TRBV3-2), the J call TRBJ1-4; D unclear. The V gene lost 5 bases and the J gene lost 0 bases, with 7 bases spanning the gap. The CDR3 is 14 amino acids. Germline V gene lookup returns CDR1 LGHDT and CDR2 YNNKEL (reference sequence). For the CDR3, the DNA is TGTGCCAGCAGCTGGGGAGCAACTAATGAAAAACTGTTTTTT. Encoded protein: CASSWGATNEKLFF.

V and J are TRBV30 and TRBJ1-2, with TRBD1 matching over 7 bases. After removal of 0 bases from V and 8 bases from J, the junction contained 6 bases not matched to a gene. This CDR3 spans 13 amino acids. The germline CDR1 and CDR2 sequences are GTSNPN and SVGIG (reference sequence). CDR3 nucleotide sequence: TGTGCCTGGAGTGTTACAGGGGTGGGAGGCTACACCTTC. It yields the protein CAWSVTGVGGYTF.

The chain carries TRBV18 and TRBJ2-1; D is unclear. Per the germline V gene, CDR1 is KGHSH and CDR2 is LQKENI. Trimming left V 1 base short and J 2 bases short, with 9 bases between. The CDR3 is 15 amino acids. CDR3 loop: CASSPRSRTYNEQFF. The CDR3 DNA follows: TGTGCCAGCTCACCACGGTCTAGAACCTACAATGAGCAGTTCTTC.

This clone is judged medium-sized. This chain links TRBV7-3 with TRBJ2-7; TRBD2 might be the D (5 bases). Trimming took 5 bases from V and 4 from J, leaving 18 bases between them. CDR1 and CDR2 from the germline V gene are SGHTA and FQGTGA. This CDR3 spans 15 amino acids. CDR3 nucleotide sequence: TGTGCCAGCAGCCCGGGAAGGGAGAAGGGTTACGAGCAGTACTTC. Translating it yields CASSPGREKGYEQYF. Full variable domain (rest looked up from reference TRBV7-3 and TRBJ2-7): GAGVSQTPSNKVTEKGKYVELRCDPISGHTALYWYRQSLGQGPEFLIYFQGTGAADDSGLPNDRFFAVRPEGSVSTLKIQRTERGDSAVYLCASSPGREKGYEQYFGPGTRLTVT.

The J gene is TRBJ2-7, the V gene TRBV7-2; unclear D gene. The CDR3 is made up of 11 amino acids. The V and J ends lost 5 bases and 3 bases respectively, with 5 bases between them. Looked up from germline, CDR1 is SGHTA and CDR2 is FQGNSA. The CDR3 bases are TGTGCCAGCAGCCGCTACTACGAGCAGTACTTC. Translated, it gives CASSRYYEQYF.

The rearrangement links TRBV19 to TRBJ1-2; D is perhaps TRBD1 (6 bases). Trimming shortened V by 1 base and J by 7 bases, and 13 bases separated the two germline ends. The V gene's germline CDR1 is LNHDA and CDR2 SQIVND (reference sequence). This CDR3 contains 14 residues. CDR3: CASSIAGGEAGYTF. The CDR3 coding sequence is TGTGCCAGTAGTATAGCTGGGGGCGAGGCTGGCTACACCTTC.

This clone was found a few times. This chain uses TRBV19 with TRBJ2-1; possibly TRBD1 for D (6 bases). The CDR3 is 15 amino acids. V shed 3 bases and J shed 0 bases, with 9 bases lying between them. CDR1 and CDR2 from the germline V gene are LNHDA and SQIVND (reference sequence). CDR3 protein: CASSIRGSSYNEQFF. The DNA of the CDR3 is TGTGCCAGTAGTATTAGGGGGAGCTCCTACAATGAGCAGTTCTTC.

This chain uses TRBV6-4 with TRBJ2-3; 7 nucleotides align to TRBD2. V was pared by 6 bases and J by 1 base, with 10 bases of the junction left unmatched. CDR3 size: 16 residues. Per the germline V gene, CDR1 is MRHNA and CDR2 is SNTAGT. CDR3 residues: CASSPGGGLGTDTQYF. The CDR3 DNA sequence: TGTGCCAGCAGCCCGGGAGGCGGGTTAGGCACAGATACGCAGTATTTT.